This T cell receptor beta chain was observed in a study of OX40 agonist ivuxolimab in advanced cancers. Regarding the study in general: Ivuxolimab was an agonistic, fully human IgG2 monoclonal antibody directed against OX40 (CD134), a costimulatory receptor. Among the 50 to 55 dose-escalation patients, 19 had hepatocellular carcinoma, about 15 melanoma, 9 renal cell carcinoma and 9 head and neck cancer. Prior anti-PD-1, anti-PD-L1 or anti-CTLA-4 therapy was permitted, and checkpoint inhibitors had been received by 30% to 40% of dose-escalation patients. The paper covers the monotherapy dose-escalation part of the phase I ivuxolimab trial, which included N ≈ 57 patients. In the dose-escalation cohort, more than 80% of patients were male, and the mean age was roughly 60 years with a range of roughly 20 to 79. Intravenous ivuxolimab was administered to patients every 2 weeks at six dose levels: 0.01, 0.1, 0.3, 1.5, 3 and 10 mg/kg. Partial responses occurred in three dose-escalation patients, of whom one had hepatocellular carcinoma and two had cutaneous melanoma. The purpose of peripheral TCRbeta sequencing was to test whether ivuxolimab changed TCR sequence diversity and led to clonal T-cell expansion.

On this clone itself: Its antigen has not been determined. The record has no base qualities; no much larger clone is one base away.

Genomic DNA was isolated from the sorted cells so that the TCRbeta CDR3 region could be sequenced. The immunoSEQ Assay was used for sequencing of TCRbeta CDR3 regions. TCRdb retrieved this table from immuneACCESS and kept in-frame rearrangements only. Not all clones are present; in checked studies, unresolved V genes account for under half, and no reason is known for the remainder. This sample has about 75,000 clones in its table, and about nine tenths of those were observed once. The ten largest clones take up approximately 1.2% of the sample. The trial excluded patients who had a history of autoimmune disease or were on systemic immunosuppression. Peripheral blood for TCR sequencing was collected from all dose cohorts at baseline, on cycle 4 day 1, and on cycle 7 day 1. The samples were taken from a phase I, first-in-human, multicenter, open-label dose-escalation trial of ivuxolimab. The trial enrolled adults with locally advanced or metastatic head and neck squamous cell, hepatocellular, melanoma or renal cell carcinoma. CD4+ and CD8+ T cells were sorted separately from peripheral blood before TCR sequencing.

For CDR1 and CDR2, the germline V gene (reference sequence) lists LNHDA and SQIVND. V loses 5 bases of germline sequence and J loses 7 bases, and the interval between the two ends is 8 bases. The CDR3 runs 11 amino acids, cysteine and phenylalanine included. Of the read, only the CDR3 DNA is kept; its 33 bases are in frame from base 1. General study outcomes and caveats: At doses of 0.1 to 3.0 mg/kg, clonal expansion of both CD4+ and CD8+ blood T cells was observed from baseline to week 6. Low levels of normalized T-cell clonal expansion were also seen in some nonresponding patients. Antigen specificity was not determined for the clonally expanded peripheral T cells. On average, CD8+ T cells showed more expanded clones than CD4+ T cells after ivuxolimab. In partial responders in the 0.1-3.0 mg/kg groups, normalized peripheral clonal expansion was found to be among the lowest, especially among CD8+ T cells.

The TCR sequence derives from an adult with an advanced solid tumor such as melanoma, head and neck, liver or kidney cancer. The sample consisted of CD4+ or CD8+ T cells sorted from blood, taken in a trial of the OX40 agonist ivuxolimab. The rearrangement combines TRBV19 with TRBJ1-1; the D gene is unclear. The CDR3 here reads CASSSLDEAFF. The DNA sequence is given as TGTGCCAGTAGTTCGCTCGATGAAGCTTTCTTT.